This T cell receptor beta chain came from a study of T-cell reconstitution after alpha-beta-depleted transplantation in children. The V end was cut by 5 bases, the J end by 1 base, with 17 bases between. CDR3 length: 16 residues. Per the germline V gene, CDR1 is SGHAT and CDR2 is FQDESV (reference sequence). Findings of the study overall: At around two months after transplant, the alpha-beta T cells were reportedly derived from several hundred expanded clones that came from non-depleted graft cells. Diversity and T-cell counts at one year after transplant derived mostly from new T cells.

The library targeted TCRbeta and was prepared with unique molecular identifiers. Using its own MiXCR run on the PCR reads, TCRdb lists one record per CDR3 protein. Here the sample spans about 300,000 distinct CDR3 sequences, around 7.3% being singletons. This clonotype came up a few times. Its antigen remains unknown. The sample was peripheral blood, taken 360 days after TCRalphabeta/CD19-depleted stem cell transplant. The chain employs TRBV11-1 and TRBJ1-1; D is ambiguous. The origin of this receptor is a female patient aged 2-15 years who had a stem cell transplant for Fanconi anemia, so the T cells may come from the graft donor. This CDR3 is CASSPRVGRTNTEAFF. Written as DNA, the CDR3 is TGTGCCAGCAGCCCCCGAGTAGGACGAACGAACACTGAAGCTTTCTTT.